This TCR beta chain was captured in a study of early T cells in non-severe SARS-CoV-2 infection. Study information: Unpaired chains resulted from sequencing bulk RNA of unsorted whole blood.

At least ten counts were recorded for this clonotype. Its antigen remains unidentified. The CDR3 runs to 16 residues. Trimming cost V 1 base and J 5 bases; bases outside gene matches: 6. Germline CDR1 is SGHTA and CDR2 is FQGNSA. As part of library construction, unique molecular identifiers were attached to individual cDNA molecules. TCRdb reanalysed the 5' RACE reads using MiXCR and keeps one entry per CDR3 protein. This table holds 60,000 to 90,000 distinct CDR3 sequences, roughly 16% found once. Study outcomes and limitations: There was a bias toward anti-spike CD8 responses in VDJdb matching, which missed private and CD4 specificities.

The TCR comes from an adult who was a healthcare worker with PCR-confirmed SARS-CoV-2 infection or an uninfected control (not recorded which). Sequenced material: whole blood. The chain is built from TRBV7-2 and TRBJ2-1, with 9 bases matching TRBD2. The CDR3, as DNA: TGTGCCAGCAGCTTAGATTGGCCTAGCGGGGACAATGAGCAGTTCTTC. Protein: CASSLDWPSGDNEQFF.